The T cell receptor (beta chain) described here comes from a study of T cell changes during pregnancy in multiple sclerosis. Sequenced by immunoSEQ multiplex PCR; TCRdb stores in-frame clones only, minus some. The sample lists 40,000 to 45,000 clones, 85% to 95% occurring once. Germline CDR1 and CDR2: SGHAT and FQNNGV. The length of the CDR3 is 13 residues. Trimming removed 0 bases at V and 5 bases at J, with 7 bases between. The sequence was obtained from a female donor with multiple sclerosis, enrolled in a pregnancy study. The genes are TRBV11-2 and TRBJ1-1; no clear D gene. What was sequenced was peripheral blood. The CDR3 sequence: CASSLEGLTEAFF. CDR3 bases: TGTGCCAGCAGCTTAGAGGGCTTGACTGAAGCTTTCTTT. The complete variable domain, with remaining parts taken from reference TRBV11-2 and TRBJ1-1, reads EAGVAQSPRYKIIEKRQSVAFWCNPISGHATLYWYQQILGQGPKLLIQFQNNGVVDDSQLPKDRFSAERLKGVDSTLKIQPAKLEDSAVYLCASSLEGLTEAFFGQGTRLTVV.